The 10 T cell receptor beta chains below come from one sample, sequenced in a study of OX40 agonist ivuxolimab in advanced cancers. The table came from immunoSEQ multiplex PCR; TCRdb's copy has only in-frame clones and leaves some out. Seen here are about 42,000 clones, about four fifths observed once, and the top ten hold around 23%. Sequenced material: CD4+ or CD8+ T cells sorted from blood, taken in a trial of the OX40 agonist ivuxolimab. The origin of the receptors is an adult with an advanced solid tumor such as melanoma, head and neck, liver or kidney cancer.

The rearrangement links TRBV5-1 to TRBJ2-1; TRBD2 agrees at 8 bases. V was pared by 4 bases and J by 2 bases, with 2 bases of the junction left unmatched. CDR1 and CDR2 from the germline V gene are SGHRS and YFSETQ. The CDR3 contains 14 residues. The CDR3 spells CASSSSGTYNEQFF. The CDR3, as DNA: TGCGCCAGCAGCAGTAGCGGGACCTACAATGAGCAGTTCTTC.

The J gene is TRBJ2-3, the V gene TRBV15; no clear D gene. Germline CDR1 LNHNV, CDR2 YYDKDF (reference sequence). The CDR3 totals 12 residues. V lost 0 bases to trimming and J lost 6 bases, with 4 bases between them. CDR3 nucleotides: TGTGCCACCAGCAGAGATAGGGATACGCAGTATTTT. Residues: CATSRDRDTQYF.

The J gene is TRBJ2-4, the V gene TRBV7-6, with D perhaps matching TRBD2 (5 bases). Trimming stripped 0 bases from V and 0 bases from J, with 9 bases between. CDR3 length: 16 residues. In germline, CDR1 is SGHVS, CDR2 FNYEAQ. CDR3 in amino acids: CASSLASAQAKNIQYF. The CDR3 nucleotides are TGTGCCAGCAGCTTAGCTAGCGCGCAAGCCAAAAACATTCAGTACTTC.

The CDR3 DNA reads as TGCGCCAGCAGCCAAGACCTAATTTCACCCCTCCACTTT. Its translation is CASSQDLISPLHF. This chain links TRBV4-1 with TRBJ1-6; D call uncertain. The germline V gene encodes CDR1 MGHRA and CDR2 YSYEKL. The CDR3 runs to 13 residues. V was pared by 0 bases and J by 9 bases, with 6 bases between.

This clone was seen a single time. This chain connects TRBV27 to TRBJ2-3; either TRBD1 or TRBD2 may supply D (5 bases each). Germline-derived CDR1 and CDR2 are MNHEY and SMNVEV (reference sequence). Trimming cost V 4 bases and J 4 bases, with 18 bases left between them. The CDR3 has 16 residues. Written as DNA, the CDR3 is TGTGCCAGCAGTTCGGTTCTGGGGGTAGTGGCAGATACGCAGTATTTT. This translates into CASSSVLGVVADTQYF.

The V and J genes are TRBV6-5 and TRBJ2-6; D is unresolved. The CDR3 extends over 16 amino acids. The V gene lost 0 bases and the J gene lost 4 bases, with 10 bases spanning the gap. CDR1 and CDR2 from the germline V gene are MNHEY and SVGAGI. The CDR3 DNA is TGTGCCAGCAGTTACTCGAGTCCCGGGGGGGCCAACGTCCTGACTTTC. Protein sequence: CASSYSSPGGANVLTF.

This chain connects TRBV9 to TRBJ2-3, with 7 positions matching TRBD1. CDR1 and CDR2 from the germline V gene are SGDLS and YYNGEE. The CDR3 spans 13 residues. After removal of 2 bases from V and 4 bases from J, the junction contained 1 base not matched to a gene. The CDR3 DNA reads TGTGCCAGCAGCGTTCAGGGGGCAGATACGCAGTATTTT. Residues: CASSVQGADTQYF. The complete variable domain, with remaining parts taken from reference TRBV9 and TRBJ2-3, reads DSGVTQTPKHLITATGQRVTLRCSPRSGDLSVYWYQQSLDQGLQFLIQYYNGEERAKGNILERFSAQQFPDLHSELNLSSLELGDSALYFCASSVQGADTQYFGPGTRLTVL.

The chain combines TRBV27 with TRBJ2-1; possibly TRBD1 or TRBD2 for D (5 bases each). The V end lost 10 bases, the J end lost 9 bases, and 13 bases lay between the germline ends. CDR1 and CDR2 (germline): MNHEY, SMNVEV (reference sequence). This CDR3 comprises 11 residues. The CDR3 DNA sequence: TGTGCCACCGAGAGGGGTACTGAGCAGTTCTTC. Its translation is CATERGTEQFF.

The gene calls are TRBV2 and TRBJ2-7; D possibly matches TRBD1 or TRBD2 (5 bases each). Per the germline V gene, CDR1 is SNHLY and CDR2 is FYNNEI. The V end lost 6 bases, the J end lost 4 bases, and 13 bases lay between the germline ends. CDR3 length: 13 amino acids. CDR3 amino acids: CASRPRGRYEQYF. For the CDR3, the DNA is TGTGCCAGCAGACCACGGGGCCGGTACGAGCAGTACTTC.

This clone appeared a single time. V and J are TRBV5-1 and TRBJ2-7; D gene ambiguous. There are 15 residues in the CDR3. The V gene's germline CDR1 is SGHRS and CDR2 YFSETQ. Trimming took 2 bases from V and 4 from J, leaving 16 bases between them. The CDR3 loop reads CASSLKNSEVYEQYF. CDR3 bases: TGCGCCAGCAGCTTAAAGAACAGTGAAGTTTACGAGCAGTACTTC.